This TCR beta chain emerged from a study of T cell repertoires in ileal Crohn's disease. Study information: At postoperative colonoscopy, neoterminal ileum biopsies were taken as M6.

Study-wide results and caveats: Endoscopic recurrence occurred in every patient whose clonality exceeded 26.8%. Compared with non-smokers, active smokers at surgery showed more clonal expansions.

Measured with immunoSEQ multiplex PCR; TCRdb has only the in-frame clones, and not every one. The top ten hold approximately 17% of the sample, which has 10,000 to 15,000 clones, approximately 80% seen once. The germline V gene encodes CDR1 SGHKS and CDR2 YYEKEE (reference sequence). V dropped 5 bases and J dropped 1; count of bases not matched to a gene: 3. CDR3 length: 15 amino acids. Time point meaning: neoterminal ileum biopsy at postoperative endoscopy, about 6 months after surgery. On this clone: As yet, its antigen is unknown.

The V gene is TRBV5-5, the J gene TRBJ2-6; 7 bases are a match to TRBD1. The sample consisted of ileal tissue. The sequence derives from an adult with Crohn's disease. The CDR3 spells CASRPGGSGANVLTF. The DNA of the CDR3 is TGTGCCAGCAGACCAGGGGGTTCTGGGGCCAACGTCCTGACTTTC.